Reported below is one TCR beta chain. Germline CDR1 is MNHNS and CDR2 is SASEGT. The CDR3 length is 15 residues. Between the trimmed V and J ends, which lost 1 base and 3 bases, there was a span of 9 bases. This sample was taken from a study of cytomegalovirus exposure and HLA in healthy donors. TCRdb keeps only in-frame clones here, not all; method: immunoSEQ multiplex PCR. Among approximately 76,000 clones listed, roughly 94% were seen once. What was sequenced was PBMCs. The sequence derives from a young woman in good health and CMV-seronegative. V and J are TRBV6-1 and TRBJ1-4, with D perhaps TRBD1 (6 bases). The CDR3 DNA reads TGTGCCAGCAGTGAAGTGGCAGGGGCTAATGAAAAACTGTTTTTT. Translating gives CASSEVAGANEKLFF.